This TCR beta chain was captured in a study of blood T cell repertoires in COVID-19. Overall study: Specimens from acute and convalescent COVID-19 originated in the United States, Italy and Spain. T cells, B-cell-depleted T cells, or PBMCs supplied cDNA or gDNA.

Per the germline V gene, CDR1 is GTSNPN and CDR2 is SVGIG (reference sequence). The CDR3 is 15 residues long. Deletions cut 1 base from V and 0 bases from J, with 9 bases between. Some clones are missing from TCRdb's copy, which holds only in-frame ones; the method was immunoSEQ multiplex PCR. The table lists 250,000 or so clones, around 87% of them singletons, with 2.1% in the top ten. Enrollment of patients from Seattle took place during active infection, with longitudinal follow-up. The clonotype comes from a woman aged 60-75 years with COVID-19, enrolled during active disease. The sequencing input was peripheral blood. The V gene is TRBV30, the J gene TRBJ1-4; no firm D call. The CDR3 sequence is CAWSGGVATNEKLFF. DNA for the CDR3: TGTGCCTGGAGTGGCGGAGTTGCAACTAATGAAAAACTGTTTTTT.